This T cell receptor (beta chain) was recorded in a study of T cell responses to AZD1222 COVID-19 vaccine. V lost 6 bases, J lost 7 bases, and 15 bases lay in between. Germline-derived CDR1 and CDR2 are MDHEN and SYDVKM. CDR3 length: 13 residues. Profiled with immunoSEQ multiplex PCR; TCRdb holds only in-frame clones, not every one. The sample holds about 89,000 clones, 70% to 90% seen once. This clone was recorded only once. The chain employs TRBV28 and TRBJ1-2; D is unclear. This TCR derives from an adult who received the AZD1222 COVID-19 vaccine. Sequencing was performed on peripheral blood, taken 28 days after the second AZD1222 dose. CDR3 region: CASSFVPTGGYTF. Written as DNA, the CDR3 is TGTGCCAGCAGCTTCGTCCCCACCGGTGGCTACACCTTC.